A single sample gave rise to the 8 T cell receptor beta chains below, sequenced in a study of cytomegalovirus exposure and HLA in healthy donors. PCR employed 60 Vbeta and 13 Jbeta primers. Data came from immunoSEQ multiplex PCR; TCRdb stores just in-frame clones and leaves some out. The data contain a few hundred thousand clones, roughly 84% of them seen just once; the ten biggest clones take up about 1.4%. Sequences were obtained from PBMCs. Receptor source: a girl aged 5-17 years in good health and CMV-seronegative.

This chain links TRBV28 with TRBJ2-6, with a weak D call TRBD2 (6 bases). This CDR3 is 17 amino acids long. With 2 bases removed from V and 0 bases from J, the gap between germline ends came to 11 bases. Germline V gene data show CDR1 as MDHEN and CDR2 as SYDVKM. The DNA for the CDR3 is TGTGCCAGCAGTTTAGGAGTCGGGGGCTCTGGGGCCAACGTCCTGACTTTC. This encodes CASSLGVGGSGANVLTF.

V is TRBV6-1 and J is TRBJ1-6; 11 nucleotides line up with TRBD1. The CDR3 totals 16 residues. Germline V gene data show CDR1 as MNHNS and CDR2 as SASEGT. V was clipped by 2 bases and J by 8 bases; unmatched bases: 5. The DNA for the CDR3 is TGTGCCAGCAGTGAACGGGACAGGGGGAATCATTCACCCCTCCACTTT. It encodes CASSERDRGNHSPLHF.

This chain connects TRBV18 to TRBJ1-3; 8 nucleotides line up with TRBD1. CDR3 size: 15 residues. CDR1 is KGHSH and CDR2 is LQKENI in the germline V gene. The ends lost 6 bases at V and 4 bases at J; junction bases unmatched: 8. The CDR3 loop is CASSPTDRAGNTIYF. Written as DNA, the CDR3 is TGTGCCAGCTCCCCCACGGACAGGGCCGGAAACACCATATATTTT.

The rearrangement joins TRBV9 to TRBJ2-1, with 10 bases that match TRBD2. The germline V gene has CDR1 SGDLS and CDR2 YYNGEE. The V and J ends lost 0 bases and 8 bases, in that order; junction bases with no gene match: 5. The CDR3 length is 15 residues. CDR3 sequence: CASSVVAGGTDEQFF. CDR3 nucleotides: TGTGCCAGCAGCGTAGTAGCGGGAGGAACGGATGAGCAGTTCTTC.

This chain joins TRBV27 and TRBJ2-1; TRBD2 matches at 9 bases. Germline V gives CDR1 MNHEY, CDR2 SMNVEV (reference sequence). There are 13 residues in the CDR3. V dropped 3 bases and J dropped 7; count of bases not matched to a gene: 1. The CDR3 sequence: CASSLREGNEQFF. For the CDR3, the DNA is TGTGCCAGCAGTTTGCGGGAGGGAAATGAGCAGTTCTTC.

V is TRBV6-5 and J is TRBJ2-1, with D tentatively TRBD2 (5 bases). Germline CDR1 MNHEY, CDR2 SVGAGI. V dropped 8 bases and J dropped 2 bases, with 7 bases sitting between them. The CDR3 runs 12 residues. In DNA, the CDR3 is TGTGCCAGCGCGGGCGCCTACAATGAGCAGTTCTTC. It specifies CASAGAYNEQFF.

The chain joins TRBV2 to TRBJ2-7; the match to TRBD1 covers 12 bases. Germline values: CDR1 SNHLY, CDR2 FYNNEI. The ends lost 6 bases at V and 0 bases at J; junction bases unmatched: 0. The CDR3 contains 14 residues. CDR3 in amino acids: CASRGQGASYEQYF. The DNA of the CDR3 is TGTGCCAGCAGGGGACAGGGGGCCTCCTACGAGCAGTACTTC.

This sequence joins TRBV28 and TRBJ2-5; D not resolved. CDR1 MDHEN and CDR2 SYDVKM come from the germline V gene. Trimming shortened V by 2 bases and J by 5 bases, and 9 bases separated the two germline ends. The CDR3 extends over 13 amino acids. DNA for the CDR3: TGTGCCAGCAGTTTAGGTCTAAGTGAGACCCAGTACTTC. The encoded protein is CASSLGLSETQYF. The whole variable domain, filled in from reference TRBV28 and TRBJ2-5, reads DVKVTQSSRYLVKRTGEKVFLECVQDMDHENMFWYRQDPGLGLRLIYFSYDVKMKEKGDIPEGYSVSREKKERFSLILESASTNQTSMYLCASSLGLSETQYFGPGTRLLVL.